This TCR beta chain was found in a study of identical twins. Unique molecular identifiers were present on cDNA, and template switching added a universal primer site. Each CDR3 protein gets one entry after TCRdb re-called the 5' RACE reads with MiXCR. The sample includes about 210,000 distinct CDR3 sequences, less than 9.5% of them seen just once. This clonotype was found a few times. The TCR comes from a woman aged 18-35 years in good health. Sequencing was performed on memory (CD45RO+) T cells sorted from blood.

The CDR3 loop reads CAIQTGTGYGYTF. The CDR3 DNA reads TGTGCCATCCAAACAGGGACAGGCTATGGCTACACCTTC. The chain is built from TRBV10-3 and TRBJ1-2; 8 bases agree with TRBD1. The ends lost 8 bases at V and 4 bases at J; junction bases unmatched: 6. The germline CDR1 and CDR2 sequences are ENHRY and SYGVKD. CDR3 length equals 13 residues.